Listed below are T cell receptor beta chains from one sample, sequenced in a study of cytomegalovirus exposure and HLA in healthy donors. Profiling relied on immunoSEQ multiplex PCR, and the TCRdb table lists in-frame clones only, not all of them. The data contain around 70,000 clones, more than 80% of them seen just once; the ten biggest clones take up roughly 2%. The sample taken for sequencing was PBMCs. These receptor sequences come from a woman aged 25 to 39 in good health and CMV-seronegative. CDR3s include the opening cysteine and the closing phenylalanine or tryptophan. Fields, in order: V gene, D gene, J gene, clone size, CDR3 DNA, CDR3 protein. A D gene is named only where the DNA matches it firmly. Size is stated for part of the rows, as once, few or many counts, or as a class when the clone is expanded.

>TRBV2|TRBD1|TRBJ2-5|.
TGTGCCAGCAGTGAAGCCCCACAGGGGGAAGAGACCCAGTACTTC
CASSEAPQGEETQYF
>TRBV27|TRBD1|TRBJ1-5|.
TGTGCCAGCAGAGACAGGGGAAACAATCAGCCCCAGCATTTT
CASRDRGNNQPQHF
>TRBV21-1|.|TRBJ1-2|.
TGTGCCAGCAGATTCCTTCCCGGGAGAAGCTCCTACACCTTC
CASRFLPGRSSYTF
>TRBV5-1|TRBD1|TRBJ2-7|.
TGCGCCAGCAGCCCCGGGGACAGGTCGTCTTACGAGCAGTACTTC
CASSPGDRSSYEQYF
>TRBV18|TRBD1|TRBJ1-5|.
TGTGCCAGCTCACCCGGACAGGACAATCAGCCCCAGCATTTT
CASSPGQDNQPQHF
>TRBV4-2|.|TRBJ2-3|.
TGTGCCAGCAGCCAACCGGGAACGGGAGATACGCAGTATTTT
CASSQPGTGDTQYF
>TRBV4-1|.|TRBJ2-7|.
TGCGCCAGCAGCCCGGCCGCGAGGTCTGTCTCCTACGAGCAGTACTTC
CASSPAARSVSYEQYF
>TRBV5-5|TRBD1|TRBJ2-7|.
TGTGCCAGCAGCTTACGGGACAGGGCCTTCTCCTACGAGCAGTACTTC
CASSLRDRAFSYEQYF
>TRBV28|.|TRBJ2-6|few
TGTGCCAGCAGCTCACTCCAGGCCTCTGGGGCCAACGTCCTGACTTTC
CASSSLQASGANVLTF
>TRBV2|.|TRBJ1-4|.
TGTGCCAGCAGTGCGGGGGGTGCTAATGAAAAACTGTTTTTT
CASSAGGANEKLFF
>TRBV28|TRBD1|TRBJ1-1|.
TGTGCCAGCAGTTTGGACACAGGGGTTACTGAAGCTTTCTTT
CASSLDTGVTEAFF
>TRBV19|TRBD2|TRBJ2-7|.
TGTGCCAGTAGTATCCCCTCTAGCGGGAGCAACGAGCAGTACTTC
CASSIPSSGSNEQYF
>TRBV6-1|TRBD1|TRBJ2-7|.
TGTGCCAGCAGTGATGAGCCCGGGACAGCTACGAACGGGCAGTACTTC
CASSDEPGTATNGQYF
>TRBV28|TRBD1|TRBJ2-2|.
TGTGCCAGCAGACAGACAGGGGGTGGGTCCGGGGAGCTGTTTTTT
CASRQTGGGSGELFF
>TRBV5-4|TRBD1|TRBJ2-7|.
TGTGCCAGCAGCTTCGGAAGGGGACAGTCCTACGAGCAGTACTTC
CASSFGRGQSYEQYF
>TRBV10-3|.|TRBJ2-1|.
TGTGCCATCAGTGGCGGCTCCTACAATGAGCAGTTCTTC
CAISGGSYNEQFF
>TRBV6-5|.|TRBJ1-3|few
TGTGCTACCCGACAGCCAAACTCTGGAAACACCATATATTTT
CATRQPNSGNTIYF